Below, 30 T cell receptor beta chains from the same sample are listed, as sequenced in a study of T cell responses to AZD1222 COVID-19 vaccine. The assay was immunoSEQ multiplex PCR, and TCRdb's table has in-frame clones only and misses some. There are around 150,000 clones in the sample; roughly 90% occur only once, and roughly 3.3% lies in the top ten. The specimen comprised peripheral blood, sampled 28 days after the second AZD1222 dose. The receptor source for this set is an adult who received the AZD1222 COVID-19 vaccine.

The V gene is TRBV2, the J gene TRBJ1-2, with 12 bases aligning to TRBD1. From germline, CDR1 is SNHLY and CDR2 FYNNEI. This CDR3 spans 14 amino acids. The V and J ends lost 6 bases and 8 bases, in that order; junction bases with no gene match: 7. The CDR3 nucleotides are TGTGCCAGCAGCCCCGGGACAGGGGGCTTCGGCTACACCTTC. This sequence encodes CASSPGTGGFGYTF.

The J gene is TRBJ1-3, the V gene TRBV9; D remains ambiguous. The CDR3 runs to 13 residues. Trimming shortened V by 3 bases and J by 3 bases, and 7 bases separated the two germline ends. Germline V CDR1 and CDR2: SGDLS, YYNGEE. CDR3 sequence reads: CASSGPYGNTIYF. CDR3 in DNA: TGTGCCAGCAGCGGCCCGTATGGAAACACCATATATTTT.

This clone is deemed medium-sized. The chain employs TRBV30 and TRBJ1-4, with unresolved D. The CDR3 is 13 residues long. Trimming took 5 bases from V and 8 from J, leaving 15 bases between them. Germline V gene lookup returns CDR1 GTSNPN and CDR2 SVGIG (reference sequence). The CDR3 here is CAWGDEVLEKLFF. CDR3 sequence (DNA): TGTGCCTGGGGTGACGAGGTCCTGGAAAAACTGTTTTTT.

The chain employs TRBV4-2 and TRBJ2-5; 9 positions agree with TRBD1. CDR3 length equals 16 residues. The J segment lost 3 bases and the V segment lost 2 bases, leaving 7 bases of the junction unmatched. Germline assignment: CDR1 LGHNA and CDR2 YNFKEQ. The CDR3 region has the DNA TGTGCCAGCAGCCAAAGAGGGACAGGGAGGGAAGAGACCCAGTACTTC. Translating it yields CASSQRGTGREETQYF.

This chain joins TRBV5-3 and TRBJ2-1; 12 positions agree with TRBD2. TRBV5-3 is noted as an ORF with a role that remains uncertain. The CDR3 sequence is 15 residues long. With V trimmed by 1 base and J by 6 bases, 2 bases remained unmatched. CDR3 coding DNA: TGTGCCAGAAGCTTGTCTAGCGGGAGGGCCAATGAGCAGTTCTTC. It specifies CARSLSSGRANEQFF.

The chain recombines TRBV27 with TRBJ2-7, with a weak D call TRBD2 (5 bases). The CDR3 totals 14 residues. Germline V gene data show CDR1 as MNHEY and CDR2 as SMNVEV (reference sequence). Trimming pared 2 bases from V and 0 bases from J, leaving 8 bases between. The DNA of the CDR3 is TGTGCCAGCAGTTTAGGCGGGTTCTCCTACGAGCAGTACTTC. It translates to CASSLGGFSYEQYF.

The chain recombines TRBV7-2 with TRBJ1-1; TRBD1 is a possible D gene (6 bases). Germline-derived CDR1 and CDR2 are SGHTA and FQGNSA. Trimming pared 3 bases from V and 1 base from J, leaving 6 bases between. The CDR3 sequence is 13 residues long. In DNA, the CDR3 is TGTGCCAGCAGCTTGACAGGGAACACTGAAGCTTTCTTT. Its protein is CASSLTGNTEAFF. Together with reference TRBV7-2 and TRBJ1-1, the CDR3 gives the full variable domain: GAGVSQSPSNKVTEKGKDVELRCDPISGHTALYWYRQSLGQGLEFLIYFQGNSAPDKSGLPSDRFSAERTGGSVSTLTIQRTQQEDSAVYLCASSLTGNTEAFFGQGTRLTVV.

The chain employs TRBV4-2 and TRBJ2-1; no reliable D call. The germline gives CDR1 LGHNA, CDR2 YNFKEQ. There are 13 residues in the CDR3. Trimming took 0 bases from V and 7 from J, leaving 7 bases between them. The CDR3 bases are TGTGCCAGCAGCCAAGAACTCGCTAATGAGCAGTTCTTC. This gives the protein CASSQELANEQFF.

The chain has TRBV15 and TRBJ2-7; D tentatively reads TRBD1 or TRBD2 (6 bases each). V gave up 3 bases and J gave up 5 bases, with 20 bases separating them. CDR1 is LNHNV and CDR2 is YYDKDF in the germline V gene (reference sequence). This CDR3 is built from 16 residues. This chain's CDR3 is CATSRELGRGGHEQYF. In DNA, the CDR3 is TGTGCCACCAGCAGGGAACTCGGCAGGGGAGGCCACGAGCAGTACTTC.

J is TRBJ1-4 and V is TRBV5-1; D gene unclear. There are 16 residues in the CDR3. The germline V gene encodes CDR1 SGHRS and CDR2 YFSETQ. V lost 4 bases to trimming and J lost 0 bases, with 13 bases between them. The CDR3, as DNA: TGCGCCAGCAGCCCGAGGGCAGCGCCAACTAATGAAAAACTGTTTTTT. Its translation: CASSPRAAPTNEKLFF.

V usage is TRBV10-3 and J usage is TRBJ2-1; no firm D call. Germline CDR1 ENHRY, CDR2 SYGVKD. The CDR3 consists of 13 residues. Trimming shortened V by 4 bases and J by 7 bases, and 11 bases separated the two germline ends. The CDR3 is CAISGGPSNEQFF. The CDR3 DNA sequence: TGTGCCATCAGTGGGGGTCCCTCGAATGAGCAGTTCTTC.

The J gene is TRBJ2-3, the V gene TRBV5-1; no clear D gene. Trimming took off 0 bases at V and 4 bases at J, with 12 bases between the two ends. This CDR3 is 15 amino acids long. Germline lookup yields CDR1 SGHRS and CDR2 YFSETQ. This CDR3 reads CASSLAGVGADTQYF. The CDR3 DNA reads TGCGCCAGCAGCTTGGCTGGGGTTGGGGCAGATACGCAGTATTTT.

CDR3 sequence (DNA): TGTGCCAGTAGTATATTGGACACTGAAGCTTTCTTT. Protein sequence: CASSILDTEAFF. The chain links TRBV19 to TRBJ1-1; D gene ambiguous. The CDR3 is 12 amino acids. CDR1 is LNHDA and CDR2 is SQIVND in the germline V gene (reference sequence). Trimming shortened V by 2 bases and J by 3 bases, and 4 bases separated the two germline ends.

The chain recombines TRBV29-1 with TRBJ1-1, with D perhaps matching TRBD1 (6 bases). The CDR3 runs 13 residues. V lost 4 bases to trimming and J lost 1 base, with 10 bases between them. Per the germline V gene, CDR1 is SQVTM and CDR2 is ANQGSEA. CDR3 sequence (DNA): TGCAGCGTTGCAGGGACATCGAACACTGAAGCTTTCTTT. Its protein is CSVAGTSNTEAFF.

V is TRBV7-9 and J is TRBJ2-7; D uncertain. The CDR3 is made up of 12 amino acids. V was cut by 3 bases and J by 3 bases, with 6 bases left in between. Germline V CDR1 and CDR2: SEHNR, FQNEAQ (reference sequence). CDR3 nucleotides: TGTGCCAGCAGCTTCAAAGGCTACGAGCAGTACTTC. This gives the protein CASSFKGYEQYF.

The gene calls are TRBV7-9 and TRBJ2-7; no reliable D call. The CDR3 loop spans 12 amino acids. The V end was cut by 3 bases, the J end by 0 bases, with 3 bases between. CDR1 is SEHNR, CDR2 FQNEAQ, per germline (reference sequence). CDR3 amino acids: CASSFHSYEQYF. CDR3 sequence (DNA): TGTGCCAGCAGCTTCCACTCCTACGAGCAGTACTTC.

The genes are TRBV5-1 and TRBJ2-1, with D possibly being TRBD2 (6 bases). This CDR3 is built from 13 residues. The germline CDR1 and CDR2 sequences are SGHRS and YFSETQ. The germline V and J ends were trimmed by 2 bases and 7 bases, with 10 bases remaining between them. CDR3 DNA: TGCGCCAGCAGCTTAACTAGCAAGAATGAGCAGTTCTTC. Translating gives CASSLTSKNEQFF.

The chain links TRBV10-3 to TRBJ2-7; D uncertain. The germline V and J ends were trimmed by 4 bases and 5 bases, with 6 bases remaining between them. The CDR3 totals 11 residues. Germline values: CDR1 ENHRY, CDR2 SYGVKD. The CDR3 protein is CAISAADEQYF. DNA for the CDR3: TGTGCCATCAGTGCCGCTGACGAGCAGTACTTC.

The gene calls are TRBV6-2 or TRBV6-3 and TRBJ2-7; perhaps TRBD1 as D (6 bases). CDR1 and CDR2 (germline): MNHEY, SVGEGT. V was trimmed by 0 bases and J by 3 bases, leaving 24 bases between them. CDR3 length: 19 amino acids. The CDR3 spells CASSYSVIVGQRENYEQYF. The CDR3, as DNA: TGTGCCAGCAGTTACTCGGTCATTGTCGGACAGCGCGAGAACTACGAGCAGTACTTC.

The gene calls are TRBV5-1 and TRBJ2-7; 8 bases align to TRBD1. V lost 2 bases to trimming and J lost 2 bases; unmatched junction nucleotides: 3. The CDR3 covers 14 residues. Germline values: CDR1 SGHRS, CDR2 YFSETQ. The CDR3: CASSFQGATYEQYF. The CDR3 nucleotides are TGCGCCAGCAGCTTCCAGGGGGCTACCTACGAGCAGTACTTC. The complete variable domain, with remaining parts taken from reference TRBV5-1 and TRBJ2-7, reads KAGVTQTPRYLIKTRGQQVTLSCSPISGHRSVSWYQQTPGQGLQFLFEYFSETQRNKGNFPGRFSGRQFSNSRSEMNVSTLELGDSALYLCASSFQGATYEQYFGPGTRLTVT.

This chain connects TRBV15 to TRBJ1-4; no clear D gene. V lost 8 bases and J 4 bases, leaving 8 bases between the germline ends. CDR3 length: 12 amino acids. Germline V CDR1 and CDR2: LNHNV, YYDKDF (reference sequence). The CDR3 reads CATGGFNEKLFF. CDR3 in DNA: TGTGCCACCGGAGGGTTTAATGAAAAACTGTTTTTT.

The gene calls are TRBV5-1 and TRBJ1-1, with TRBD1 identical over 7 bases. Germline V CDR1 and CDR2: SGHRS, YFSETQ. V was pared by 1 base and J by 4 bases, with 1 base of the junction left unmatched. The CDR3 runs to 13 residues. The CDR3 sequence: CASSLTGVTEAFF. In DNA form, the CDR3 reads TGCGCCAGCAGCTTGACAGGGGTCACTGAAGCTTTCTTT. The full variable domain, rest sourced from reference TRBV5-1 and TRBJ1-1, is KAGVTQTPRYLIKTRGQQVTLSCSPISGHRSVSWYQQTPGQGLQFLFEYFSETQRNKGNFPGRFSGRQFSNSRSEMNVSTLELGDSALYLCASSLTGVTEAFFGQGTRLTVV.

With regard to this clone: The germline gene is not matched at one end of the junction; a read error may be the cause. The V gene is TRBV12-3 or TRBV12-4, the J gene TRBJ1-2; D perhaps matches TRBD1 (5 bases). This CDR3 is built from 11 residues. CDR3 nucleotide sequence: TGTGCCAGCAGTTCGACAGTTGGGTTCGCCTTC. Translating it yields CASSSTVGFAF.

This chain links TRBV28 with TRBJ2-4, with D possibly matching TRBD1 (5 bases). The CDR3 contains 16 residues. Trimming stripped 6 bases from V and 0 bases from J, with 15 bases between. The germline CDR1 and CDR2 sequences are MDHEN and SYDVKM. The CDR3 coding sequence is TGTGCCAGCAGCTCGGCGACAGAGGTAGCCAAAAACATTCAGTACTTC. This gives the protein CASSSATEVAKNIQYF.

This clone has just a few counts. The V and J genes are TRBV19 and TRBJ2-7; 9 bases agree with TRBD2. V shed 3 bases, J shed 4 bases, and the junction held 4 bases outside the gene matches. Germline V gives CDR1 LNHDA, CDR2 SQIVND (reference sequence). This CDR3 is 14 amino acids long. The CDR3 bases are TGTGCCAGTAGTATCAGGCGGGAGGGTTACGAGCAGTACTTC. This translates into CASSIRREGYEQYF.

CDR3 protein: CASSLFPENYGYTF. The CDR3 nucleotides are TGTGCCAGCAGCCTTTTCCCTGAAAACTATGGCTACACCTTC. This sequence joins TRBV3-1 (or the pseudogene TRBV3-2) and TRBJ1-2; D gene ambiguous. The ends were cut back, 4 bases at V and 2 bases at J, with 11 bases in the middle. There are 14 residues in the CDR3. Germline V lookup: CDR1 LGHDT, CDR2 YNNKEL (reference sequence).

The sample holds one count of this clone. J is TRBJ1-1 and V is TRBV7-9; unclear D gene. Germline V lookup: CDR1 SEHNR, CDR2 FQNEAQ (reference sequence). Trimming pared 5 bases from V and 4 bases from J, leaving 17 bases between. The CDR3 contains 15 residues. The DNA for the CDR3 is TGTGCCAGCAGCCGTGGGAGAGGGTTTGGCACTGAAGCTTTCTTT. It is translated as CASSRGRGFGTEAFF.

This chain connects TRBV3-1 (or the pseudogene TRBV3-2) to TRBJ2-6; D gene unclear. V was pared by 2 bases and J by 5 bases, with 4 bases between. The CDR3 loop spans 13 amino acids. The germline gives CDR1 LGHDT, CDR2 YNNKEL (reference sequence). Here the CDR3 reads CASSQNRANVLTF. As DNA, the CDR3 is TGTGCCAGCAGCCAAAACAGGGCCAACGTCCTGACTTTC.

This chain uses TRBV28 with TRBJ1-6; 11 positions agree with TRBD1. V trimming: 6 bases; J trimming: 8 bases; junction bases outside the gene matches: 9. Germline V CDR1 and CDR2: MDHEN, SYDVKM. The CDR3 sequence is 16 residues long. CDR3 in amino acids: CASSRSGTGGYSPLHF. The CDR3 region has the DNA TGTGCCAGCAGCCGATCCGGGACAGGGGGGTATTCACCCCTCCACTTT.

V is TRBV3-1 (or the pseudogene TRBV3-2) and J is TRBJ1-5, with D maybe TRBD1 (5 bases). The CDR3 has 18 amino acids. Looked up from germline, CDR1 is LGHDT and CDR2 is YNNKEL (reference sequence). V was clipped by 0 bases and J by 0 bases, with 15 bases between them. The DNA for the CDR3 is TGTGCCAGCAGCCAAGATGGGGGTTCCGGCTATAGCAATCAGCCCCAGCATTTT. Translating gives CASSQDGGSGYSNQPQHF.